The T cell receptor (beta chain) under discussion was sequenced for a study of T-cell reconstitution after alpha-beta-depleted transplantation in children. Preparing the TCRbeta library involved the use of unique molecular identifiers. TCRdb re-called the PCR reads through MiXCR, storing one row per CDR3 protein. The sample carries about 610,000 distinct CDR3 sequences, about 10% recorded once. The V gene's germline CDR1 is MNHEY and CDR2 SVGEGT. The CDR3 runs to 14 residues. Trimming stripped 5 bases from V and 7 bases from J, with 14 bases between. The gene calls are TRBV6-2 or TRBV6-3 and TRBJ2-2; a possible D gene is TRBD1 (6 bases). The sequence was collected from a human donor who donated a stem cell graft to a child with acute myeloid leukemia. This specimen consisted of PBMCs from the stem cell graft donor, obtained from the stem cell graft. The CDR3 spells CASSTRQGFGELFF. As DNA, the CDR3 is TGTGCCAGCAGTACCCGGCAGGGGTTCGGGGAGCTGTTTTTT.